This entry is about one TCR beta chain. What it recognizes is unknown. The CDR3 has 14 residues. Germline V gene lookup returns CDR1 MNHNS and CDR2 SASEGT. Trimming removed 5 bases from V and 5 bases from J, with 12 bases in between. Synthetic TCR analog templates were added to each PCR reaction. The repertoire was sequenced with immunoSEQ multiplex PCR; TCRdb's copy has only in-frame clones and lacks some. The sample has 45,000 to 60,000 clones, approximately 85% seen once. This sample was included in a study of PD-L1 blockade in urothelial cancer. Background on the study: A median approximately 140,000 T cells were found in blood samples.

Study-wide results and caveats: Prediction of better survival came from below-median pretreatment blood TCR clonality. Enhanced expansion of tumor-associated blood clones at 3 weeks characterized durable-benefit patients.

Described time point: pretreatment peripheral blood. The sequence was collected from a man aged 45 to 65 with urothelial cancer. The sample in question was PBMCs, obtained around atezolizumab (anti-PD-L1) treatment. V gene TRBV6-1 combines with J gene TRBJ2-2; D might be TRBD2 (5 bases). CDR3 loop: CASSLDYFTGELFF. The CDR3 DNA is TGTGCCAGCAGTTTAGACTACTTTACCGGGGAGCTGTTTTTT.